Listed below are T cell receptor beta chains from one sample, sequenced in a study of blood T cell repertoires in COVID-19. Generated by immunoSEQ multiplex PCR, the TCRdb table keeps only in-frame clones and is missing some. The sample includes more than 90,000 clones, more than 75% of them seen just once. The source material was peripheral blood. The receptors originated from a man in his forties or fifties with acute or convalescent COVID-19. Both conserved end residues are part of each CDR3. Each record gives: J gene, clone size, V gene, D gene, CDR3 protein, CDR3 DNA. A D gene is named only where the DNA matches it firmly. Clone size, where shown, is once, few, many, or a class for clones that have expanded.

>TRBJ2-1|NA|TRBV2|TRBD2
CATGGRSPSNEQFF
TGTGCCACCGGCGGGAGGAGCCCCTCCAATGAGCAGTTCTTC
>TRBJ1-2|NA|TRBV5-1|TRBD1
CASTPGQGANGYTF
TGCGCCAGCACCCCGGGACAGGGGGCAAATGGCTACACCTTC
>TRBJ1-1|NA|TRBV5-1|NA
CASSLEGNMNTEAFF
TGCGCCAGCAGCTTGGAGGGGAACATGAACACTGAAGCTTTCTTT
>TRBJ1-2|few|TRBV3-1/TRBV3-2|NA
CASSQGHTDGYTF
TGTGCCAGCAGCCAAGGTCACACCGATGGCTACACCTTC
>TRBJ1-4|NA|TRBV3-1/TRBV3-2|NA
CASSHRDEKLFF
TGTGCCAGCAGCCACAGGGATGAAAAACTGTTTTTT
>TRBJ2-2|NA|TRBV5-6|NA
CASSFRGRGGAGELFF
TGTGCCAGCAGCTTCAGGGGGCGCGGGGGGGCCGGGGAGCTGTTTTTT
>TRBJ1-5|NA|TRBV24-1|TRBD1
CATGTGGQPQHF
TGTGCCACCGGGACAGGGGGACAGCCCCAGCATTTT
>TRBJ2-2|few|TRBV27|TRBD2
CASSLNSGVNTGELFF
TGTGCCAGCAGTTTAAACAGCGGGGTTAACACCGGGGAGCTGTTTTTT
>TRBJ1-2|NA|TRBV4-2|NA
CASSQAPDRRSNYGYTF
TGTGCCAGCAGCCAAGCCCCAGACAGGAGATCTAACTATGGCTACACCTTC
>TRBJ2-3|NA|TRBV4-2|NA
CASSQSSRLTTDTQYF
TGTGCCAGCAGCCAATCCTCGAGACTTACCACAGATACGCAGTATTTT
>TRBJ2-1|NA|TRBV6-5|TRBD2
CASRSLAGGDNEQFF
TGTGCCAGCAGGTCTCTAGCGGGAGGTGACAATGAGCAGTTCTTC
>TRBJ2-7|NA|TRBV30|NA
CAWSSGFPDIDYEQYF
TGTGCCTGGAGCTCAGGATTTCCGGATATAGACTACGAGCAGTACTTC
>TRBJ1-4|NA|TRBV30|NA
CAWSVRTGRGEKLFF
TGTGCCTGGAGTGTACGCACAGGGAGGGGAGAAAAACTGTTTTTT
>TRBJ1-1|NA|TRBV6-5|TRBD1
CASTRGWRMNTEAFF
TGTGCCAGCACCAGGGGGTGGAGAATGAACACTGAAGCTTTCTTT
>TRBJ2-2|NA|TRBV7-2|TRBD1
CASKQGLFSTGELFF
TGTGCCAGTAAACAGGGGTTGTTTAGCACCGGGGAGCTGTTTTTT
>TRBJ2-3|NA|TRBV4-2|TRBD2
CASSQDLGTSVSTDTQYF
TGTGCCAGCAGCCAAGATCTTGGAACTAGCGTAAGCACAGATACGCAGTATTTT
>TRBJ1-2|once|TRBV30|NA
CAWSTLRGRRDGYTF
TGTGCCTGGAGTACCCTCCGCGGGCGTCGGGATGGCTACACCTTC
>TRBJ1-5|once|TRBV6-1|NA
CASSDSGSSNQPQHF
TGTGCCAGCAGTGATTCGGGGAGTAGCAATCAGCCCCAGCATTTT
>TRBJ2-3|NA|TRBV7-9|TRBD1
CASSLGQGIDTQYF
TGTGCCAGCAGCTTGGGACAGGGAATAGATACGCAGTATTTT
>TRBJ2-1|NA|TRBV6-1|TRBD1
CASSEAPGTGTYNEQFF
TGTGCCAGCAGTGAAGCCCCCGGGACAGGGACCTACAATGAGCAGTTCTTC
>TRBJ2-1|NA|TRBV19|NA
CASSQPSGMYNEQFF
TGTGCCAGTAGCCAACCAAGCGGAATGTACAATGAGCAGTTCTTC
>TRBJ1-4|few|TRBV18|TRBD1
CASSPNPDRAEKLFF
TGTGCCAGCTCACCAAATCCGGACAGGGCAGAAAAACTGTTTTTT
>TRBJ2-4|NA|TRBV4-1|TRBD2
CASSQGATGLAGGLAKNIQYF
TGCGCCAGCAGCCAAGGGGCCACAGGACTAGCGGGAGGATTAGCCAAAAACATTCAGTACTTC
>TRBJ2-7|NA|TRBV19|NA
CASRVGGRTDEQYF
TGTGCCAGTAGAGTCGGAGGAAGGACGGACGAGCAGTACTTC
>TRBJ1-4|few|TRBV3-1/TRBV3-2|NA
CASSQGGGSEKLFF
TGTGCCAGCAGCCAAGGAGGGGGTAGTGAAAAACTGTTTTTT
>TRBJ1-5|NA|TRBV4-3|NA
CASSQAVFGNQPQHF
TGCGCCAGCAGCCAAGCGGTGTTCGGCAATCAGCCCCAGCATTTT
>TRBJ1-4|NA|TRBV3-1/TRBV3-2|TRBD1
CASSPGQDNEKLFF
TGTGCCAGCAGCCCCGGACAGGATAATGAAAAACTGTTTTTT
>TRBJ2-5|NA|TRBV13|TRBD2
CASSLGLGLAVPTQETQYF
TGTGCCAGCAGCTTAGGCCTGGGACTAGCGGTTCCCACTCAGGAGACCCAGTACTTC
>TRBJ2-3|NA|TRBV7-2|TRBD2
CASSFSGGDTDTQYF
TGTGCCAGCAGCTTCAGCGGGGGAGACACAGATACGCAGTATTTT
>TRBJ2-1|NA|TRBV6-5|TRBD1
CASKGGIEQFF
TGTGCCAGCAAAGGGGGCATTGAGCAGTTCTTC